A single sample gave rise to the 17 T cell receptor beta chains below, sequenced in a study of CD8 T cells in ankylosing spondylitis. TCRdb reanalysed the 5' RACE reads using MiXCR and keeps one entry per CDR3 protein. The sample yields roughly 230,000 distinct CDR3 sequences, under 20% seen once. The source material was blood, either unsorted or a sorted T cell fraction (not recorded which). These receptors all stem from a male donor with ankylosing spondylitis or in good health (not recorded which).

This chain links TRBV23-1 with TRBJ2-3; D not certain. Being an ORF, TRBV23-1 has a function that is uncertain. The V and J ends lost 0 bases and 2 bases respectively, with 9 bases between them. The CDR3 is made up of 15 amino acids. CDR3 loop: CASSQSRQTTDTQYF. CDR3 DNA: TGCGCCAGCAGTCAATCGAGGCAGACCACAGATACGCAGTATTTT.

The chain couples TRBV7-6 to TRBJ2-7, with D unclear. The CDR3 length is 16 residues. Per the germline V gene, CDR1 is SGHVS and CDR2 is FNYEAQ. V gave up 1 base and J gave up 6 bases, with 19 bases separating them. The chain's CDR3 is CASSLVASLESAEQYF. CDR3 sequence (DNA): TGTGCCAGCAGCTTAGTGGCCAGCCTAGAGAGTGCCGAGCAGTACTTC.

This clonotype was seen at least ten times. The rearrangement uses TRBV18 and TRBJ2-7; a possible D gene is TRBD2 (7 bases). The germline V gene encodes CDR1 KGHSH and CDR2 LQKENI. The CDR3 contains 15 residues. Between the trimmed V and J ends, which lost 0 bases and 6 bases, there was a span of 15 bases. The chain's CDR3 is CASSPPVGGQGEQYF. CDR3 DNA: TGTGCCAGCTCACCACCGGTGGGGGGGCAGGGCGAGCAGTACTTC.

There are a few counts of this clonotype. The chain employs TRBV12-3 or TRBV12-4 and TRBJ1-1; D unclear. The CDR3 is 16 amino acids. V lost 5 bases and J 3 bases, leaving 19 bases between the germline ends. CDR3 sequence (DNA): TGTGCCAGCAGTGGAGGTCGCGGGATTCCGGACACTGAAGCTTTCTTT. Translation gives CASSGGRGIPDTEAFF.

The chain carries TRBV6-6 and TRBJ2-1, with 8 bases lining up with TRBD1. This CDR3 has 13 amino acids. Trimming took 8 bases from V and 7 from J; bases not matched to a gene: 7. Germline V lookup: CDR1 MNHNY, CDR2 SVGAGI (reference sequence). The CDR3 protein is CASSRQGSNEQFF. The DNA for the CDR3 is TGTGCCAGCTCGCGACAGGGGAGTAATGAGCAGTTCTTC.

V gene TRBV9 combines with J gene TRBJ2-3; D may be TRBD2 (7 bases). V dropped 0 bases and J dropped 0 bases, with 11 bases sitting between them. Germline CDR1 SGDLS, CDR2 YYNGEE. The CDR3 sequence is 16 residues long. CDR3 protein: CASSVEGGPSTDTQYF. The CDR3 region has the DNA TGTGCCAGCAGCGTAGAGGGGGGGCCCAGCACAGATACGCAGTATTTT.

This clonotype was detected only a few times. As DNA, the CDR3 is TGCAGCGCGGAGGACAGCTCCTACAATGAGCAGTTCTTC. This sequence encodes CSAEDSSYNEQFF. The rearrangement uses TRBV29-1 and TRBJ2-1; TRBD1 might be the D (6 bases). Germline CDR1 and CDR2: SQVTM and ANQGSEA. V gave up 7 bases and J gave up 0 bases, with 10 bases separating them. This CDR3 spans 13 amino acids.

This clonotype was recorded at least ten times. The rearrangement uses TRBV9 and TRBJ2-3; D not certain. The CDR3 runs 14 residues. The V end was cut by 0 bases, the J end by 6 bases, with 11 bases between. Germline V gene lookup returns CDR1 SGDLS and CDR2 YYNGEE. In nucleotides, the CDR3 is TGTGCCAGCAGCGTAGGTGGTCGGGTGGATACGCAGTATTTT. This codes for CASSVGGRVDTQYF.

Only a few counts were recorded for this clonotype. This chain links TRBV20-1 with TRBJ2-2, with 14 bases fitting TRBD2. The CDR3 spans 18 residues. Trimming took 0 bases from V and 6 from J; bases not matched to a gene: 9. From germline, CDR1 is DFQATT and CDR2 SNEGSKA (reference sequence). The DNA of the CDR3 is TGCAGTGCTAGAGATCGGGCGACTAGCGGGAGGGCCTCCGGGGAGCTGTTTTTT. This translates into CSARDRATSGRASGELFF.

The rearrangement joins TRBV20-1 to TRBJ2-2; the D gene is possibly TRBD2 (6 bases). The V and J ends lost 0 bases and 1 base respectively, with 9 bases between them. The germline V gene has CDR1 DFQATT and CDR2 SNEGSKA (reference sequence). This CDR3 has 15 amino acids. The CDR3 nucleotides read TGCAGTGCTAGAGATAGGGAGGAGAACACCGGGGAGCTGTTTTTT. It codes for CSARDREENTGELFF.

The chain has TRBV27 and TRBJ2-1, with 8 bases matching TRBD2. V dropped 2 bases and J dropped 3; count of bases not matched to a gene: 9. The germline gives CDR1 MNHEY, CDR2 SMNVEV (reference sequence). This CDR3 comprises 17 residues. The CDR3: CASSLIVSGIYYNEQFF. CDR3 nucleotides: TGTGCCAGCAGTTTAATCGTTAGCGGGATCTACTACAATGAGCAGTTCTTC.

This clonotype was counted between two and nine times. The rearrangement links TRBV10-3 to TRBJ2-2; 9 bases agree with TRBD2. V was clipped by 10 bases and J by 0 bases; unmatched bases: 6. From germline, CDR1 is ENHRY and CDR2 SYGVKD. This CDR3 is built from 15 residues. This CDR3 reads CATGLANANTGELFF. In DNA form, the CDR3 reads TGTGCCACCGGACTAGCGAACGCGAACACCGGGGAGCTGTTTTTT.

At least ten counts were recorded for this clonotype. The J gene is TRBJ2-3, the V gene TRBV9; 7 nucleotides align to TRBD2. After removal of 3 bases from V and 0 bases from J, the junction contained 1 base not matched to a gene. CDR3 size: 14 residues. Germline V gene data show CDR1 as SGDLS and CDR2 as YYNGEE. CDR3 coding DNA: TGTGCCAGCAGCGGTAGCGGGAGCACAGATACGCAGTATTTT. Its translation is CASSGSGSTDTQYF. Complete variable domain (other parts from reference TRBV9 and TRBJ2-3): DSGVTQTPKHLITATGQRVTLRCSPRSGDLSVYWYQQSLDQGLQFLIQYYNGEERAKGNILERFSAQQFPDLHSELNLSSLELGDSALYFCASSGSGSTDTQYFGPGTRLTVL.

The V gene is TRBV25-1, the J gene TRBJ1-1; D remains ambiguous. The CDR3 is 15 residues long. Trimming took off 3 bases at V and 1 base at J, with 12 bases between the two ends. Looked up from germline, CDR1 is MGHDK and CDR2 is SYGVNS. The CDR3 sequence: CASSELTLSNTEAFF. CDR3 bases: TGTGCCAGCAGTGAGCTCACCCTTTCGAACACTGAAGCTTTCTTT.

This clonotype was counted ten times or more. CDR3 sequence: CSARGTGEWETQYF. The CDR3 nucleotides are TGCAGTGCTAGAGGGACAGGGGAGTGGGAGACCCAGTACTTC. This sequence joins TRBV20-1 and TRBJ2-5; 9 nucleotides agree with TRBD1. Germline trimming cut 1 base from V and 5 bases from J; bases unmatched to any gene: 5. The CDR3 sequence is 14 residues long. Germline V gene data show CDR1 as DFQATT and CDR2 as SNEGSKA (reference sequence).

The V and J genes are TRBV20-1 and TRBJ2-5, with TRBD1 matching over 9 bases. The trim removed 7 bases at V and 5 bases at J, leaving 2 bases unmatched. This CDR3 is built from 11 residues. Germline V gene lookup returns CDR1 DFQATT and CDR2 SNEGSKA (reference sequence). CDR3 nucleotide sequence: TGCAGTGGGACAGGGGACGAGACCCAGTACTTC. Its protein is CSGTGDETQYF.

The V and J genes are TRBV27 and TRBJ2-7, with TRBD2 matching 8 bases. The germline V gene has CDR1 MNHEY and CDR2 SMNVEV (reference sequence). V dropped 3 bases and J dropped 0; count of bases not matched to a gene: 7. The CDR3 runs 16 residues. The CDR3 loop is CASSFLAGLPSYEQYF. The CDR3 DNA reads as TGTGCCAGCAGTTTCTTAGCGGGGCTTCCCTCCTACGAGCAGTACTTC.